This T cell receptor beta chain came from a study of a mutant IDH1 vaccine in newly diagnosed glioma. Study as a whole: Patients began vaccination 4-6 weeks after radiotherapy alone, or with temozolomide cycles. Regarding the study as a whole: Pseudoprogression seemed unlinked to shifts in top peripheral T cell clonotypes.

In germline, CDR1 is MNHEY, CDR2 SMNVEV (reference sequence). The CDR3 sequence is 14 residues long. V lost 2 bases and J lost 8, with 12 bases in between. Data came from immunoSEQ multiplex PCR; TCRdb stores just in-frame clones and leaves some out. The table lists about 51,000 clones, around 80% of them singletons. Time point specified: week 5, during vaccination. The investigators gave 300 ug of mutant IDH1 20-mer peptide in each vaccine dose, together with topical imiquimod. Turning to this clone: No antigen is known for it.

The sequence was obtained from a woman in her thirties or forties with glioma. This chain joins TRBV27 and TRBJ1-4; no clear D gene. This sample comprised PBMCs, obtained from a glioma patient whose treatment included an IDH1 peptide vaccine. The DNA of the CDR3 is TGTGCCAGCAGTTTAAATGGGCCGGGAGAAAAACTGTTTTTT. It translates to CASSLNGPGEKLFF. Drawing the rest from reference TRBV27 and TRBJ1-4, the complete variable domain is EAQVTQNPRYLITVTGKKLTVTCSQNMNHEYMSWYRQDPGLGLRQIYYSMNVEVTDKGDVPEGYKVSRKEKRNFPLILESPSPNQTSLYFCASSLNGPGEKLFFGSGTQLSVL.